This T cell receptor (beta chain) was documented in a study of blood T cell repertoires in COVID-19. Study overall: Samples came from the United States, Italy and Spain, spanning acute and convalescent COVID-19. PBMCs, B-cell-depleted T cells, or T cells were the source of the cDNA or gDNA that made up the material.

The age range of participants was about 18 to 90 years, with residence in about 25 US areas. Allocation to cohorts depended on clinical history reported by the participants. Profiled with immunoSEQ multiplex PCR; TCRdb holds only in-frame clones, not every one. Altogether approximately 260,000 clones are present, about 87% being singletons, with the ten largest covering around 1.3%. The sequencing sample was made of PBMCs or T cells enriched from blood (not recorded which). The receptor's source is a woman aged 40 to 50 with acute COVID-19.

In nucleotides, the CDR3 is TGTGCCAGCAGCTCCGATAGCGGGAGGGTTTACAATGAGCAGTTCTTC. It codes for CASSSDSGRVYNEQFF. The chain has TRBV7-3 and TRBJ2-1, with TRBD2 matching 11 bases. From germline, CDR1 is SGHTA and CDR2 FQGTGA. The CDR3 extends over 16 amino acids. V was pared by 4 bases and J by 4 bases, with 6 bases of the junction left unmatched.